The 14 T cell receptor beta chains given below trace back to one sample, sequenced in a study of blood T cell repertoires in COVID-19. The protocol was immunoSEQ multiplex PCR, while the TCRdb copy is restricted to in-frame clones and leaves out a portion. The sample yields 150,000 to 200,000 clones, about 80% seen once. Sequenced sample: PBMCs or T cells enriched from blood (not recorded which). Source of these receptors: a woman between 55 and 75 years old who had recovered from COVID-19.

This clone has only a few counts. CDR3 amino acids: CASSLVQGDTGELFF. The CDR3 nucleotides are TGTGCCAGCAGCTTGGTCCAGGGTGACACCGGGGAGCTGTTTTTT. J is TRBJ2-2 and V is TRBV5-6, with a weak D call TRBD1 (5 bases). The V and J ends lost 0 bases and 3 bases respectively, with 9 bases between them. The CDR3 consists of 15 residues. CDR1 SGHDT and CDR2 YYEEEE come from the germline V gene.

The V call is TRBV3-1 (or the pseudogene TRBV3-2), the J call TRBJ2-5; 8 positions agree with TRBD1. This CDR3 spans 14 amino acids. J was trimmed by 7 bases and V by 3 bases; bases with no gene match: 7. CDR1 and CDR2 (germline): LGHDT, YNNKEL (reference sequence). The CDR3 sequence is CASSQQGAGGTQYF. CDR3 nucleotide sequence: TGTGCCAGCAGCCAGCAGGGGGCGGGCGGGACCCAGTACTTC.

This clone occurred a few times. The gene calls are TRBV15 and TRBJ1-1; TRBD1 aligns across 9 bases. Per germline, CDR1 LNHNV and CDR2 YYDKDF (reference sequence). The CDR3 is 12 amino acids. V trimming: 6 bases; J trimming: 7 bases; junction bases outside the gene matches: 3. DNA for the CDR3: TGTGCCACCAGTACAGGGGGCCTTGAAGCTTTCTTT. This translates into CATSTGGLEAFF.

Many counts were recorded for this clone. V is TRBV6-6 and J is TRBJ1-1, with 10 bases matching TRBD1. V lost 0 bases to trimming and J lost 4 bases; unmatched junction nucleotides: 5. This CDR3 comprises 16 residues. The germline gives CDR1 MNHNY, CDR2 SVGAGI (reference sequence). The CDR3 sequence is CASSYSPDRGGTEAFF. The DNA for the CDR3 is TGTGCCAGCAGTTACTCGCCGGACAGGGGGGGCACTGAAGCTTTCTTT.

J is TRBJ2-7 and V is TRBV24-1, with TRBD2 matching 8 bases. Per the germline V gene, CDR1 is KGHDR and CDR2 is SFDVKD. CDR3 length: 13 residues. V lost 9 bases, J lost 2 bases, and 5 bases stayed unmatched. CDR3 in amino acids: CATSGGGTYEQYF. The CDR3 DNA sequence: TGTGCCACCTCAGGCGGGGGGACCTACGAGCAGTACTTC.

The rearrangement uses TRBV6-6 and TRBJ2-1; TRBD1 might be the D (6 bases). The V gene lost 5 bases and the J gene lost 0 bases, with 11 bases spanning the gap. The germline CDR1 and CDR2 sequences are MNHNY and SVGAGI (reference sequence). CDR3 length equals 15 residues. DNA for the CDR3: TGTGCCAGCAGTCCACAGGGTTCCTCCTACAATGAGCAGTTCTTC. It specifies CASSPQGSSYNEQFF.

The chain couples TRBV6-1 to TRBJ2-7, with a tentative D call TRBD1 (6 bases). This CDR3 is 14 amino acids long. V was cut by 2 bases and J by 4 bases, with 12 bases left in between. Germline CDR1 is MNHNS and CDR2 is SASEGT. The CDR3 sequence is CASSETPGQYEQYF. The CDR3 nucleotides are TGTGCCAGCAGTGAAACCCCCGGACAGTACGAGCAGTACTTC.

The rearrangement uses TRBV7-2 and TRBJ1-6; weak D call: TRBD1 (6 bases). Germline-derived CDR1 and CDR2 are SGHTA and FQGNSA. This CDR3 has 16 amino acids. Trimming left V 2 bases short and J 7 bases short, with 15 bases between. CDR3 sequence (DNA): TGTGCCAGCAGCTTAAGAACACCACAGGGCAATTCACCCCTCCACTTT. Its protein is CASSLRTPQGNSPLHF.

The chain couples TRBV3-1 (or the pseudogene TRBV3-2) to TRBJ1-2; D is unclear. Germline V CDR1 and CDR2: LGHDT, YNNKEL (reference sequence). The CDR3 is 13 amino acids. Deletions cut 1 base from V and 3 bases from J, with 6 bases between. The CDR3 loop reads CASSQVPYYGYTF. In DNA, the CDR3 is TGTGCCAGCAGCCAAGTCCCTTACTATGGCTACACCTTC.

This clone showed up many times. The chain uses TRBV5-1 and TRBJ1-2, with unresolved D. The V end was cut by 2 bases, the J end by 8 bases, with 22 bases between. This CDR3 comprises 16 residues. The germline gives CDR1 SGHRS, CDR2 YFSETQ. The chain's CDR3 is CASSFVAGEGREGYTF. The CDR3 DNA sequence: TGCGCCAGCAGCTTTGTGGCAGGTGAAGGGAGGGAAGGCTACACCTTC.

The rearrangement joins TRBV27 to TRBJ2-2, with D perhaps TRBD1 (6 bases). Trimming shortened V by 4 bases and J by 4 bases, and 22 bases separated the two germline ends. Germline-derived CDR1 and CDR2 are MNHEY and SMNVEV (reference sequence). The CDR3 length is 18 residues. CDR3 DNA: TGTGCCAGCAGTTCTTACAGGGTCCATGGACGGGGCACCGGGGAGCTGTTTTTT. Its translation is CASSSYRVHGRGTGELFF.

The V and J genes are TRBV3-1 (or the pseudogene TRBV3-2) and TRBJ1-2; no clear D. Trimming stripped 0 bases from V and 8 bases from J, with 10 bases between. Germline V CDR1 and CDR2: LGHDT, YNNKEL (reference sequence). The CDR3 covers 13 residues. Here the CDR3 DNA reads TGTGCCAGCAGCCAAGATCTTAGAGGAGGCTACACCTTC. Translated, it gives CASSQDLRGGYTF.

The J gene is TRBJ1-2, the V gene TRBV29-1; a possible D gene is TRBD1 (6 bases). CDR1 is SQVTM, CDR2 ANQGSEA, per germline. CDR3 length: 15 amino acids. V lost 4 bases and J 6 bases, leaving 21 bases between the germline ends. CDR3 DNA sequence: TGCAGCGTTGGGCTGGGGGCGCCGTCTGGTGATGGCTACACCTTC. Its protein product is CSVGLGAPSGDGYTF.

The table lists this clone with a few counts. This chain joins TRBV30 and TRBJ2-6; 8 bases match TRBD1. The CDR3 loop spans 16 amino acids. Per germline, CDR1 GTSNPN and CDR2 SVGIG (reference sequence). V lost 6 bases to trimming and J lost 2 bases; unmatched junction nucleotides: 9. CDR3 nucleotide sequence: TGTGCCTGTGGACAGGGTAAACTTACTGGGGCCAACGTCCTGACTTTC. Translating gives CACGQGKLTGANVLTF.